The 19 T cell receptor beta chains listed next were all sequenced from one sample in a study of PD-1 blockade in classical Hodgkin lymphoma. This sample's time point: cycle 4 day 1 (C4D1), after five to seven weeks of nivolumab. Brentuximab vedotin exposure varied, and every patient relapsed after autologous stem cell transplantation. This table comes from immunoSEQ multiplex PCR, and its TCRdb copy is limited to in-frame clones, with some not included. Of over 60,000 clones in the sample, roughly 92% were seen once. The specimen comprised peripheral blood mononuclear cells (PBMCs), sampled before the fourth cycle of nivolumab. The receptors come from a human donor with classical Hodgkin lymphoma.

The V and J genes are TRBV5-1 and TRBJ2-5; D gene uncertain. This CDR3 region has 13 residues. CDR1 is SGHRS and CDR2 is YFSETQ in the germline V gene. Trimming took off 0 bases at V and 2 bases at J, with 5 bases between the two ends. CDR3 loop: CASSLGIQETQYF. In DNA, the CDR3 is TGCGCCAGCAGCTTGGGGATTCAAGAGACCCAGTACTTC.

The chain carries TRBV2 and TRBJ1-4, with 7 bases lining up with TRBD1. The CDR3 has 16 residues. J lost 7 bases, V lost 6 bases, and 14 bases had no gene match. Per the germline V gene, CDR1 is SNHLY and CDR2 is FYNNEI. CDR3: CASRKGAQGLVEKLFF. The CDR3 nucleotides are TGTGCCAGCAGGAAGGGGGCGCAGGGACTGGTTGAAAAACTGTTTTTT.

The CDR3 here is CATSLGTSYEQYF. CDR3 coding DNA: TGTGCCACCAGCCTAGGGACATCTTACGAGCAGTACTTC. The chain couples TRBV15 to TRBJ2-7, with a weak D call TRBD1 (6 bases). V was cut by 5 bases and J by 4 bases, with 12 bases left in between. Germline loops: CDR1 LNHNV, CDR2 YYDKDF (reference sequence). The CDR3 runs to 13 residues.

V and J are TRBV18 and TRBJ1-3; 7 positions agree with TRBD1. The CDR3 contains 15 residues. Germline-derived CDR1 and CDR2 are KGHSH and LQKENI. Unmatched junction bases numbered 4, after V lost 2 bases and J lost 3 bases. The CDR3 nucleotides read TGTGCCAGCTCACCAGGGACAGCGGATGGAAACACCATATATTTT. It codes for CASSPGTADGNTIYF.

This clone has a handful of counts. The rearrangement uses TRBV27 and TRBJ1-2, with D unclear. The CDR3 length is 12 residues. Per germline, CDR1 MNHEY and CDR2 SMNVEV (reference sequence). V lost 5 bases to trimming and J lost 4 bases, with 8 bases between them. CDR3 DNA: TGTGCCAGCAGTCCGGACCTCTATGGCTACACCTTC. As protein: CASSPDLYGYTF.

V gene TRBV5-1 combines with J gene TRBJ2-5; weak D call: TRBD1 (5 bases). Germline V gives CDR1 SGHRS, CDR2 YFSETQ. The CDR3 spans 16 residues. V lost 0 bases and J 2 bases, leaving 14 bases between the germline ends. CDR3 bases: TGCGCCAGCAGCTTGGCACAGGCGTTCAGACAAGAGACCCAGTACTTC. Its translation is CASSLAQAFRQETQYF.

The gene calls are TRBV30 and TRBJ2-7; the D gene is possibly TRBD1 (6 bases). Trimming stripped 3 bases from V and 0 bases from J, with 9 bases between. Germline V gene lookup returns CDR1 GTSNPN and CDR2 SVGIG (reference sequence). This CDR3 has 13 residues. DNA of the CDR3: TGTGCCTGGAGCCAGGACAGCTCCTACGAGCAGTACTTC. Protein: CAWSQDSSYEQYF.

This rearrangement joins TRBV4-2 to TRBJ2-7; 7 bases fit TRBD2. Per germline, CDR1 LGHNA and CDR2 YNFKEQ. With V trimmed by 4 bases and J by 6 bases, 9 bases remained unmatched. The CDR3 spans 14 residues. The CDR3 nucleotides are TGTGCCAGCAGCCCCGCAACCTCTAGCGGCGAGCAGTACTTC. Residues: CASSPATSSGEQYF.

The count of this clone is one. The rearrangement joins TRBV5-1 to TRBJ2-3; 8 positions agree with TRBD1. The V gene's germline CDR1 is SGHRS and CDR2 YFSETQ. With 3 bases clipped from V and 2 bases from J, the junction kept 5 bases outside the gene matches. CDR3 length: 15 amino acids. The CDR3 region is CASSYPGGFTDTQYF. The CDR3 DNA follows: TGCGCCAGCAGCTACCCAGGGGGCTTCACAGATACGCAGTATTTT.

This clone was observed once. The V gene is TRBV18, the J gene TRBJ2-2, with 11 bases identical to TRBD2. The CDR3 has 16 residues. Per germline, CDR1 KGHSH and CDR2 LQKENI. Trimming at V came to 3 bases and at J to 3 bases, leaving 3 bases not matched to a gene. The CDR3 DNA reads as TGTGCCAGCTCACCGGGACTAGCGGCCCACACCGGGGAGCTGTTTTTT. Translated, it gives CASSPGLAAHTGELFF.

The chain is built from TRBV28 and TRBJ1-2, with D unresolved. Trimming stripped 3 bases from V and 4 bases from J, with 9 bases between. Germline CDR1 and CDR2: MDHEN and SYDVKM. This CDR3 is 13 amino acids long. The CDR3 is CASSFRAAYGYTF. The CDR3 coding sequence is TGTGCCAGCAGTTTTCGTGCGGCCTATGGCTACACCTTC.

V usage is TRBV5-8 and J usage is TRBJ2-1; no clear D. In germline, CDR1 is SGHTS, CDR2 YDEGEE. The V and J ends lost 0 bases and 7 bases respectively, with 11 bases between them. The CDR3 sequence is 14 residues long. CDR3 in amino acids: CASSLAGIRNEQFF. CDR3 coding DNA: TGTGCCAGCAGCTTGGCCGGCATACGGAATGAGCAGTTCTTC.

The chain links TRBV6-5 to TRBJ1-5; D unclear. Germline V gene data show CDR1 as MNHEY and CDR2 as SVGAGI. The germline V and J ends were trimmed by 5 bases and 0 bases, with 11 bases remaining between them. The CDR3 has 15 residues. The DNA of the CDR3 is TGTGCCAGCAGTGCCGTCGGGTATAGCAATCAGCCCCAGCATTTT. Amino acid sequence: CASSAVGYSNQPQHF.

The genes are TRBV18 and TRBJ2-7; D perhaps matches TRBD2 (6 bases). This CDR3 contains 13 residues. V lost 2 bases, J lost 3 bases, and 8 bases lay in between. CDR1 is KGHSH and CDR2 is LQKENI in the germline V gene. In nucleotides, the CDR3 is TGTGCCAGCTCACCAGGGGGGAACTACGAGCAGTACTTC. It is translated as CASSPGGNYEQYF.

The chain couples TRBV10-3 to TRBJ2-2, with D tentatively TRBD1 (6 bases). This CDR3 region has 16 residues. Trimming took off 1 base at V and 3 bases at J, with 12 bases between the two ends. Germline CDR1 reads ENHRY; CDR2 reads SYGVKD. The CDR3 protein is CAISEFGQGYTGELFF. The CDR3 DNA reads as TGTGCCATCAGTGAGTTTGGCCAGGGGTACACCGGGGAGCTGTTTTTT.

V gene TRBV18 combines with J gene TRBJ1-4; possibly TRBD1 for D (6 bases). The CDR3 loop spans 13 amino acids. Trimming took 1 base from V and 8 from J, leaving 8 bases between them. Germline values: CDR1 KGHSH, CDR2 LQKENI. CDR3 region: CASSPRTAEKLFF. In nucleotides, the CDR3 is TGTGCCAGCTCACCACGGACAGCCGAAAAACTGTTTTTT.

The chain carries TRBV28 and TRBJ1-1; D is possibly TRBD1 (6 bases). V was cut by 5 bases and J by 7 bases, with 14 bases left in between. The CDR3 is 13 amino acids. Germline V gene sequence: CDR1 MDHEN, CDR2 SYDVKM. In DNA, the CDR3 is TGTGCCAGCAGTCCTCGGACAGCGCTTGAAGCTTTCTTT. This encodes CASSPRTALEAFF. Filled out from reference TRBV28 and TRBJ1-1, the complete variable domain reads DVKVTQSSRYLVKRTGEKVFLECVQDMDHENMFWYRQDPGLGLRLIYFSYDVKMKEKGDIPEGYSVSREKKERFSLILESASTNQTSMYLCASSPRTALEAFFGQGTRLTVV.

This clone showed up just a few times. The chain combines TRBV6-5 with TRBJ1-6; D gene ambiguous. Germline CDR1 MNHEY, CDR2 SVGAGI. Trimming took off 4 bases at V and 14 bases at J, with 21 bases between the two ends. The CDR3 is 15 residues long. CDR3 region: CASSSNPGLIKTLHF. The CDR3 nucleotides are TGTGCCAGCAGTTCCAATCCCGGACTCATTAAAACCCTCCACTTT.

This rearrangement joins TRBV18 to TRBJ2-2; a weak D match, TRBD2 (5 bases). The CDR3 runs to 16 residues. With 0 bases removed from V and 1 base from J, the gap between germline ends came to 9 bases. CDR1 is KGHSH and CDR2 is LQKENI in the germline V gene. The DNA for the CDR3 is TGTGCCAGCTCACCACCGGCTAGCTGGAACACCGGGGAGCTGTTTTTT. Translation gives CASSPPASWNTGELFF.